What follows describes a single TCR beta chain. Its target is not known. V lost 6 bases and J lost 2, with 14 bases in between. The CDR3 length is 14 residues. Germline loops: CDR1 LNHDA, CDR2 SQIVND (reference sequence). This entry is derived from a study of T cell repertoires in cytomegalovirus infection. Study context: Both a matching HLA type and CMV infection were indicated by public TCR beta signatures. Whole-study results and caveats: Dominant in the ex vivo response were TCR beta clonotypes restricted by HLA-C and specific for CMV.

MiXCR was run by TCRdb on the reads, yielding one entry per CDR3 protein. This sample has about 150,000 distinct CDR3 sequences, with around 24% found just once. This chain links TRBV19 with TRBJ2-7; D uncertain. The sequencing sample was made of PBMCs. The TCR was taken from a human donor in good health (CMV status not recorded). Some clones in this sample may be carry-over from other donors' samples. The DNA for the CDR3 is TGTGCCAGTAGCCCCCGGACGAACGCCTACGAGCAGTACTTC. This encodes CASSPRTNAYEQYF.